The rows below give T cell receptor beta chains drawn from one sample of a study of shared clonotypes between healthy human individuals. Profiled with immunoSEQ multiplex PCR; TCRdb holds only in-frame clones, not every one. The sample contains a few hundred thousand clones, just over 95% of which appear only once. Sequenced sample: memory CD8+ T cells sorted from blood. Receptors originate from a man aged 25 to 40 in good health. Both conserved end residues are trimmed from each CDR3. The order of the fields is D gene, V gene, CDR3 protein. The D gene is left open where the match is weak.

-	TRBV18	ASSPTVGGVGPDTQY
-	TRBV6-1	ASRHPGEQF
TRBD2	TRBV28	ASSIAGGPYEQY
-	TRBV6-5	ASSYRGRAEQY
TRBD2	TRBV5-1	ASQVAGSNTGELF
TRBD2	TRBV9	ASSPKGRGLARRGTDTQY
-	TRBV6-1	ASSEAGEAAGYT
-	TRBV11-2	ASSLEGGNQPQH
-	TRBV5-4	ASSLKDGTYEQY
-	TRBV7-9	ASSLARGLNTEAF
-	TRBV2	ASTDTGNQPQH
TRBD2	TRBV9	ASSPGLAGGGETQY
-	TRBV28	ASSLLLRGGDGYT
-	TRBV15	AAGVGADSGNTIY
-	TRBV2	ASSGGDGYT
TRBD2	TRBV5-1	ASKREGEQF
-	TRBV6-6	ASSYSGNTIY
-	TRBV7-9	ASSLGSYEQY
-	TRBV5-6	ASSLGSQKFNSPLH
TRBD1	TRBV10-3	AISRDRETGELF
TRBD1	TRBV7-2	ASSRYTGGYGNTIY
-	TRBV5-6	ASSLARTLYNSPLH
-	TRBV20-1	SARTLYGYT
TRBD1	TRBV29-1	SVGGRQGQGNEKLF
-	TRBV25-1	ASARETQY
-	TRBV11-3	ASSPPNRNTQY
-	TRBV9	ASTGPGNTEAF
-	TRBV29-1	SVEGVINTEAF
-	TRBV5-5	ASSCTGYEQY
TRBD1	TRBV6-5	ASRDGTGRGNTIY
-	TRBV13	ASSYPGEGGNEQF
TRBD1	TRBV4-1	ASSQDGTGGYGYT
TRBD1	TRBV15	ATSRAPKQGGAKNIQY
-	TRBV6-1	ASSETLAREAF
-	TRBV30	AYKTGELF
TRBD2	TRBV9	ASSAGLANSYEQY
TRBD1	TRBV5-1	ASSTGGLQETQY
-	TRBV7-9	ASSRDNSNQPQH
-	TRBV5-4	ASSSDFEGADTQY
-	TRBV27	ASSLSSWGAINYGYT
TRBD1	TRBV9	ASSQQGGGYT
-	TRBV4-2	ASSPPGARDEQY
-	TRBV6-6	ASSYGTETQY
TRBD1	TRBV30	ACGTEPRYGYT
-	TRBV28	ASISGFYQPQH
-	TRBV28	AIRLGNAYGYT
-	TRBV5-6	ASSVNNEQF
TRBD1	TRBV7-2	ASSLVARGHGYT
-	TRBV28	ASSLMAVPGELF
TRBD1	TRBV2	ASSAQGSSYEQY
-	TRBV4-2	ASSQGLGSYNEQF
TRBD2	TRBV9	ASRAGLAGVETQY
TRBD1	TRBV27	ASSLGRGSQETQY
-	TRBV18	ASSLGGYEQF
TRBD2	TRBV7-9	ASSRPSGRAANTRELF